This is a list of T cell receptor beta chains from one sample in a study of monozygotic twins with cystic fibrosis. Sequenced by immunoSEQ multiplex PCR; TCRdb stores in-frame clones only, minus some. The sample yields about 36,000 clones, 75% to 90% seen once. The sequencing sample was made of blood. The receptors stem from a girl aged 2-15 years with cystic fibrosis. Both conserved end residues are part of each CDR3. A D gene is named only where the DNA matches it firmly. Clone size is not always given. Where it is, it says once, few, many or a class for expanded clones.

TRBJ1-6	.	.	TRBV6-6	CASSYSGGRINSPLHF	TGTGCCAGCAGTTACTCGGGGGGACGGATTAATTCACCCCTCCACTTT
TRBJ1-2	.	.	TRBV6-6	CASIRGRNYGYTF	TGTGCCAGCATCCGGGGGCGCAACTATGGCTACACCTTC
TRBJ1-1	.	.	TRBV5-1	CASGEQGLRMNTEAFF	TGCGCCAGCGGGGAGCAGGGGCTCCGAATGAACACTGAAGCTTTCTTT
TRBJ1-4	TRBD1	.	TRBV9	CASSAGDRSNEKLFF	TGTGCCAGCAGCGCAGGGGACAGGAGTAATGAAAAACTGTTTTTT
TRBJ1-5	.	.	TRBV6-6	CASSYAYSNQPQHF	TGTGCCAGCAGTTACGCTTATAGCAATCAGCCCCAGCATTTT
TRBJ1-1	.	few	TRBV5-1	CASSFDFGATEAFF	TGCGCCAGCAGCTTTGACTTTGGGGCCACTGAAGCTTTCTTT
TRBJ1-3	.	.	TRBV5-4	CASSKGHGNTIYF	TGTGCCAGCAGCAAGGGCCACGGAAACACCATATATTTT
TRBJ2-3	TRBD1	.	TRBV5-1	CASSLVAGQGSGDTQYF	TGCGCCAGCAGCTTGGTCGCGGGACAGGGTTCGGGAGATACGCAGTATTTT
TRBJ1-1	.	.	TRBV7-2	CASSLGVLRQINTEAFF	TGTGCCAGCAGCTTAGGGGTTTTGAGACAGATAAACACTGAAGCTTTCTTT
TRBJ1-4	.	.	TRBV25-1	CASSDWQEANEKLFF	TGTGCCAGCAGTGACTGGCAGGAGGCTAATGAAAAACTGTTTTTT
TRBJ2-7	.	.	TRBV13	CASSLRQSYEQYF	TGTGCCAGCAGCTTACGCCAGAGTTACGAGCAGTACTTC
TRBJ1-2	TRBD1	.	TRBV6-5	CASSMTGDYGYTF	TGTGCCAGCAGTATGACAGGGGACTATGGCTACACCTTC
TRBJ1-2	.	.	TRBV30	CAWSWSVGYTF	TGTGCCTGGAGTTGGTCAGTTGGCTACACCTTC
TRBJ1-6	.	.	TRBV6-5	CASSYSGSYNSPLHF	TGTGCCAGCAGTTACTCAGGCAGTTATAATTCACCCCTCCACTTT
TRBJ1-2	.	.	TRBV19	CASSIPGGSYTF	TGTGCCAGTAGTATCCCGGGTGGGAGCTACACCTTC
TRBJ2-1	TRBD2	.	TRBV12-5	CASGLGPSGGSYNEQFF	TGTGCTAGTGGTCTCGGTCCGAGCGGGGGATCCTACAATGAGCAGTTCTTC
TRBJ1-3	.	.	TRBV5-6	CASSRTAPGNTIYF	TGTGCCAGCAGCCGGACAGCACCTGGAAACACCATATATTTT
TRBJ1-2	.	.	TRBV30	CAWSVTARSNYGYTF	TGTGCCTGGAGTGTAACGGCCCGCTCAAACTATGGCTACACCTTC
TRBJ2-3	TRBD2	.	TRBV9	CASSDPGRTSGDTQYF	TGTGCCAGCAGCGACCCCGGGCGGACTAGCGGCGATACGCAGTATTTT
TRBJ2-2	TRBD2	.	TRBV5-1	CASSLRAGGNTGELFF	TGCGCCAGCAGCTTGCGTGCGGGGGGGAACACCGGGGAGCTGTTTTTT
TRBJ2-1	.	.	TRBV2	CASSEDAPGYNEQFF	TGTGCCAGCAGTGAAGACGCGCCCGGGTACAATGAGCAGTTCTTC
TRBJ2-5	.	once	TRBV5-1	CASSLAYQETQYF	TGCGCCAGCAGCTTGGCATACCAAGAGACCCAGTACTTC
TRBJ2-7	.	.	TRBV16	CASSQSLVDEQYF	TGTGCCAGCAGCCAATCCCTAGTTGACGAGCAGTACTTC
TRBJ1-2	.	.	TRBV18	CASFPTAGVGYTF	TGTGCCAGCTTCCCAACGGCAGGGGTTGGCTACACCTTC
TRBJ2-1	TRBD1	.	TRBV11-2	CASSLYVSRDRFYNEQFF	TGTGCCAGCAGCTTATACGTTTCACGGGACAGATTTTACAATGAGCAGTTCTTC
TRBJ2-1	TRBD2	.	TRBV9	CASSVRTIQEPTTSGGGWDEQFF	TGTGCCAGCAGCGTACGGACGATCCAAGAACCTACCACTAGCGGGGGGGGTTGGGATGAGCAGTTCTTC
TRBJ2-5	.	.	TRBV6-6	CASSPRQKETQYF	TGTGCCAGCAGCCCCCGACAGAAAGAGACCCAGTACTTC
TRBJ2-1	.	.	TRBV5-1	CASSLGNNEQFF	TGCGCCAGCAGCTTGGGAAACAATGAGCAGTTCTTC
TRBJ1-3	.	.	TRBV19	CARTDRNTIYF	TGTGCCAGGACGGACAGAAACACCATATATTTT
TRBJ1-5	TRBD1	.	TRBV2	CASSVDRSRVGNQPQHF	TGTGCCAGCAGTGTGGACAGGAGCAGGGTGGGCAATCAGCCCCAGCATTTT
TRBJ2-1	TRBD2	.	TRBV7-3	CASSSLAGLITEQFF	TGTGCCAGCAGCAGTCTAGCGGGTCTCATCACTGAGCAGTTCTTC
TRBJ1-2	.	once	TRBV13	CASSLDQGLRGYTF	TGTGCCAGCAGCTTAGATCAGGGGCTTAGGGGCTACACCTTC
TRBJ2-3	.	once	TRBV7-3	CASSLQGRTDTQYF	TGTGCCAGCAGCTTACAGGGGAGGACAGATACGCAGTATTTT
TRBJ1-2	.	.	TRBV6-6	CASSYGTATNYGYTF	TGTGCCAGCAGTTACGGCACAGCCACTAACTATGGCTACACCTTC
TRBJ1-1	.	few	TRBV29-1	CSVEDQRDQAFF	TGCAGCGTTGAAGATCAGCGGGACCAAGCTTTCTTT
TRBJ1-5	.	.	TRBV6-1	CASRRGRADQPQHF	TGTGCCAGCAGGAGGGGGAGGGCGGATCAGCCCCAGCATTTT
TRBJ2-5	.	.	TRBV29-1	CSVLPVQETQYF	TGCAGCGTTCTCCCGGTCCAAGAGACCCAGTACTTC
TRBJ2-5	.	.	TRBV27	CASSLGPSSLETQYF	TGTGCCAGCAGTTTGGGTCCGTCCAGCCTAGAGACCCAGTACTTC
TRBJ2-1	.	.	TRBV7-9	CASSPRLKQANEQFF	TGTGCCAGCAGCCCCCGACTCAAACAAGCGAATGAGCAGTTCTTC
TRBJ2-1	TRBD2	.	TRBV2	CASSEEGLVTNEQFF	TGTGCCAGCAGTGAAGAGGGACTAGTGACCAATGAGCAGTTCTTC
TRBJ1-1	.	.	TRBV6-6	CASSSPGEGTEAFF	TGTGCCAGCAGTTCGCCCGGGGAGGGCACTGAAGCTTTCTTT
TRBJ2-7	.	.	TRBV9	CASSADIMAYEQYF	TGTGCCAGCAGCGCGGACATCATGGCCTACGAGCAGTACTTC
TRBJ2-7	TRBD1	.	TRBV2	CASSEDRVYEQYF	TGTGCCAGCAGTGAGGACAGGGTTTACGAGCAGTACTTC
TRBJ1-2	TRBD1	.	TRBV7-9	CASSSLGQGSYGYTF	TGTGCCAGCAGCTCGCTGGGACAGGGTAGCTATGGCTACACCTTC
TRBJ2-5	TRBD1	.	TRBV18	CASSPPRDRGFQETQYF	TGTGCCAGCTCACCACCGAGGGACAGGGGGTTTCAAGAGACCCAGTACTTC
TRBJ1-1	.	.	TRBV2	CAGGRNTEAFF	TGTGCCGGAGGACGGAACACTGAAGCTTTCTTT
TRBJ2-1	.	.	TRBV5-6	CASSLVRGNEQFF	TGTGCCAGCAGCTTGGTGCGGGGCAATGAGCAGTTCTTC
TRBJ1-6	TRBD1	.	TRBV9	CASSVTTGGVSPLHF	TGTGCCAGCAGCGTCACGACAGGGGGTGTTTCACCCCTCCACTTT
TRBJ1-2	TRBD1	.	TRBV7-9	CASSDRADYGYTF	TGTGCCAGCAGCGACAGGGCGGACTATGGCTACACCTTC
TRBJ1-3	.	.	TRBV29-1	CSVEMGGTGNTIYF	TGCAGCGTTGAAATGGGGGGTACTGGAAACACCATATATTTT
TRBJ2-3	.	.	TRBV4-3	CASSNTAGTDTQYF	TGCGCCAGCAGTAACACGGCGGGCACAGATACGCAGTATTTT
TRBJ2-1	TRBD1	.	TRBV5-6	CASSYRGEQFF	TGTGCCAGCAGCTACAGGGGTGAGCAGTTCTTC
TRBJ1-6	TRBD1	.	TRBV6-5	CASSPGQGNNSPLHF	TGTGCCAGCAGCCCGGGACAGGGGAATAATTCACCCCTCCACTTT
TRBJ2-7	.	.	TRBV7-9	CASSLGQPSYEQYF	TGTGCCAGCAGCTTAGGACAGCCCTCCTACGAGCAGTACTTC
TRBJ2-2	.	.	TRBV5-4	CASSLATGRNTGELFF	TGTGCCAGCAGCTTGGCTACGGGGAGAAACACCGGGGAGCTGTTTTTT
TRBJ2-1	TRBD2	.	TRBV14	CASSQVQGLGHNEQFF	TGTGCCAGCAGCCAAGTGCAGGGACTAGGCCACAATGAGCAGTTCTTC
TRBJ2-1	.	once	TRBV7-9	CASSLGRETANEQFF	TGTGCCAGCAGCTTAGGGCGCGAGACTGCCAATGAGCAGTTCTTC
TRBJ2-1	.	.	TRBV4-1	CASSLAGTAHNEQFF	TGCGCCAGCAGCCTAGCAGGCACAGCCCACAATGAGCAGTTCTTC
TRBJ2-1	.	.	TRBV20-1	CSASRADEQFF	TGCAGTGCGAGTAGGGCGGATGAGCAGTTCTTC
TRBJ1-2	.	.	TRBV7-9	CASSSVSSVYGYTF	TGTGCCAGCAGCTCCGTTAGTAGTGTCTATGGCTACACCTTC